This TCR beta chain was documented in a study of T-cell reconstitution after alpha-beta-depleted transplantation in children. Study-level points and caveats: Once a year had passed after transplant, T-cell counts and diversity came mostly from newly produced T cells.

The germline V and J ends were trimmed by 5 bases and 4 bases, with 23 bases remaining between them. The length of the CDR3 is 16 residues. CDR1 is SQVTM, CDR2 ANQGSEA, per germline. Concerning this clonotype: Its target is not known.

The TCRbeta library was prepared with unique molecular identifiers. TCRdb independently ran MiXCR on the PCR reads; one entry per CDR3 protein. The sample has hundreds of thousands of distinct CDR3 sequences; 17% are singletons. The sequence came from a male patient under 10 years old who had a stem cell transplant for acute lymphoblastic leukemia, so the T cells may come from the graft donor. The chain joins TRBV29-1 to TRBJ1-2; D may be TRBD1 (5 bases). The input for sequencing was PBMCs, mostly from graft donor cells, taken 360 days after TCRalphabeta/CD19-depleted stem cell transplant. CDR3 loop: CSVPTRAGGRVYGYTF. The CDR3 DNA reads as TGCAGCGTTCCCACCAGGGCAGGCGGGCGTGTCTATGGCTACACCTTC.